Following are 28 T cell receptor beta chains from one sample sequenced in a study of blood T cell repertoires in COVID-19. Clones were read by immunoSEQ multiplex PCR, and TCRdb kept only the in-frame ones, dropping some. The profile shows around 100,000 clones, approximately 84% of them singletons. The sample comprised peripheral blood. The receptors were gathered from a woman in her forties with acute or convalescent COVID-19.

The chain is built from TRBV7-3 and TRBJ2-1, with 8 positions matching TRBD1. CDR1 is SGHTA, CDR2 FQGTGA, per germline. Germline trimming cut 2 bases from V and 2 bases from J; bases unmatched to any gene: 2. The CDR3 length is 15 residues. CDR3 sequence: CASSLQGAAYNEQFF. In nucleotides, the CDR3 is TGTGCCAGCAGCTTACAGGGGGCTGCCTACAATGAGCAGTTCTTC.

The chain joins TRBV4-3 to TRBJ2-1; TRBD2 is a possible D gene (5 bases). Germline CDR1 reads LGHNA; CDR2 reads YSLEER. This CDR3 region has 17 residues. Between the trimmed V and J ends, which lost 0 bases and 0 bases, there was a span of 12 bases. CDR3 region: CASSQDLRRGSYNEQFF. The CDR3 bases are TGCGCCAGCAGCCAAGATCTCCGACGGGGCTCCTACAATGAGCAGTTCTTC.

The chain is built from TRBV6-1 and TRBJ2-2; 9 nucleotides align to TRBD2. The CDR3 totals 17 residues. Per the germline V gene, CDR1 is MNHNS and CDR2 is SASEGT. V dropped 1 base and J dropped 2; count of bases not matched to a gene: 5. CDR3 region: CASSEGGAGGNTGELFF. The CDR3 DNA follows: TGTGCCAGCAGTGAAGGGGGAGCGGGGGGCAACACCGGGGAGCTGTTTTTT.

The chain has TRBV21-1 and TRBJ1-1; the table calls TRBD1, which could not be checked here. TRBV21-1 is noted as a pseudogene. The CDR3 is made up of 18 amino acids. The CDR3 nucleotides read TGTGCCAGCAGCAAAGGCGGACAGGGATTTTATGGGAACACTGAAGCTTTCTTT. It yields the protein CASSKGGQGFYGNTEAFF.

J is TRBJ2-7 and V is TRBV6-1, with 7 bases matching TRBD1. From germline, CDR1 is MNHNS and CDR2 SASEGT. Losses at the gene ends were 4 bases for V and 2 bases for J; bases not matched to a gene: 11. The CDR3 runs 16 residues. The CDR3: CASSGKRDSGTYEQYF. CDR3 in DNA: TGTGCCAGCAGTGGGAAACGGGACAGCGGCACCTACGAGCAGTACTTC.

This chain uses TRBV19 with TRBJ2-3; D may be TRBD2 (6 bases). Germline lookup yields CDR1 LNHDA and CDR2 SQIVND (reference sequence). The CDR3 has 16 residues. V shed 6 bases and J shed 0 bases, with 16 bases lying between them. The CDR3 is CASRKAGAASTDTQYF. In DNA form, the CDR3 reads TGTGCCAGTAGAAAAGCGGGTGCCGCTAGCACAGATACGCAGTATTTT.

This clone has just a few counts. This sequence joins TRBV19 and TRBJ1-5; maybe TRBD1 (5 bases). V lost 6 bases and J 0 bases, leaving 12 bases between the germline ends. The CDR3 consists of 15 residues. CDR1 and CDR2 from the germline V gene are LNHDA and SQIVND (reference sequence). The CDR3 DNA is TGTGCCAGTAGCTCCGACAGCGATAGCAATCAGCCCCAGCATTTT. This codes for CASSSDSDSNQPQHF.

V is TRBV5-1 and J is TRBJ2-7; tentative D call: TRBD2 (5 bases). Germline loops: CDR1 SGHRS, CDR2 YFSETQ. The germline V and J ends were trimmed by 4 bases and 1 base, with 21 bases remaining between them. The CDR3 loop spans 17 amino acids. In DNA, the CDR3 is TGCGCCAGCAGCCTGCAGGCAGGTGGGGAGAGGTCCTACGAGCAGTACTTC. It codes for CASSLQAGGERSYEQYF. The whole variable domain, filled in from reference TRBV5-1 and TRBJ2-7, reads KAGVTQTPRYLIKTRGQQVTLSCSPISGHRSVSWYQQTPGQGLQFLFEYFSETQRNKGNFPGRFSGRQFSNSRSEMNVSTLELGDSALYLCASSLQAGGERSYEQYFGPGTRLTVT.

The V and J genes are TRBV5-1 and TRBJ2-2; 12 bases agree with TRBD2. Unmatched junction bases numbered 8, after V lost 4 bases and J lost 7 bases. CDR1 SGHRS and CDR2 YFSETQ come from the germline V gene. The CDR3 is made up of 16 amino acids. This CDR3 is CASSPGLAGLVGELFF. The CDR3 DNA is TGCGCCAGCAGCCCAGGACTAGCGGGGCTCGTCGGGGAGCTGTTTTTT.

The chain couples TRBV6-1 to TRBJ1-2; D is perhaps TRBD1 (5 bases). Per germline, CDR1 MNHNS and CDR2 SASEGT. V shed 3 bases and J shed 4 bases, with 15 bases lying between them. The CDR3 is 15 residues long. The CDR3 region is CASSDTGSVSYGYTF. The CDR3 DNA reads TGTGCCAGCAGTGATACAGGTTCGGTTTCCTATGGCTACACCTTC.

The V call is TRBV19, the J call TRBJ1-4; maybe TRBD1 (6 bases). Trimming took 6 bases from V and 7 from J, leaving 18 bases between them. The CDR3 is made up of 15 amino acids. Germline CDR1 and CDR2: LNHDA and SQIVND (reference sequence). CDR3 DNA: TGTGCCAGTAGACTCCAGCCAGGGGCGGTTGAAAAACTGTTTTTT. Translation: CASRLQPGAVEKLFF.

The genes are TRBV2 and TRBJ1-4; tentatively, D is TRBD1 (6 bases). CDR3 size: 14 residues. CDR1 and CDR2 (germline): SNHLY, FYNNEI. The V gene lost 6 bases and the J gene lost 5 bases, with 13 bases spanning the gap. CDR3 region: CASSIGQKNEKLFF. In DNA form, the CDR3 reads TGTGCCAGCAGCATCGGACAGAAAAATGAAAAACTGTTTTTT.

The CDR3 nucleotides are TGTGCCTGGACAGGGGCAAAGAACACTGAAGCTTTCTTT. This sequence encodes CAWTGAKNTEAFF. The chain links TRBV30 to TRBJ1-1; a weak D match, TRBD1 (6 bases). V dropped 4 bases and J dropped 1 base, with 10 bases sitting between them. The germline CDR1 and CDR2 sequences are GTSNPN and SVGIG (reference sequence). The CDR3 is 13 amino acids.

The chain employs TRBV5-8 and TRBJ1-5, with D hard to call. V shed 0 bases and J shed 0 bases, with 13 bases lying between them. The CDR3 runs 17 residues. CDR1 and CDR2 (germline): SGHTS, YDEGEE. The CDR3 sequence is CASSLGADLHSNQPQHF. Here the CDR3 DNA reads TGTGCCAGCAGCTTGGGGGCAGATCTACATAGCAATCAGCCCCAGCATTTT. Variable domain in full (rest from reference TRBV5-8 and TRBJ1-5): EAGVTQSPTHLIKTRGQQATLRCSPISGHTSVYWYQQALGLGLQFLLWYDEGEERNRGNFPPRFSGRQFPNYSSELNVNALELEDSALYLCASSLGADLHSNQPQHFGDGTRLSIL.

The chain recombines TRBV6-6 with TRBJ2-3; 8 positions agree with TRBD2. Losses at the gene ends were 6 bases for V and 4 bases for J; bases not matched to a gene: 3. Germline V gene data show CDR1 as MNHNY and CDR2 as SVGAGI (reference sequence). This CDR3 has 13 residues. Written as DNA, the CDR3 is TGTGCCAGCAGCCCGGGGGGGCCAGATACGCAGTATTTT. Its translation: CASSPGGPDTQYF.

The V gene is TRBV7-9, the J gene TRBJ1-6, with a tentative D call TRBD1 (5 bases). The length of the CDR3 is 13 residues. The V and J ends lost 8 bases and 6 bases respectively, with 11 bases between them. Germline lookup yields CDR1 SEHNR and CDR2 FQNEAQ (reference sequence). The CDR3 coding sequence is TGTGCCAGCCGCCGGGACTCTAATTCACCCCTCCACTTT. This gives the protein CASRRDSNSPLHF.

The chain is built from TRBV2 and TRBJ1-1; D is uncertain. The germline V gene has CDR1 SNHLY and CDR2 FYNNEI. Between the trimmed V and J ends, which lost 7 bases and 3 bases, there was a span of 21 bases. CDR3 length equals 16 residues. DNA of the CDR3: TGTGCCAGCAACGAAGGCCCCCCGCTGAGGCACACTGAAGCTTTCTTT. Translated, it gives CASNEGPPLRHTEAFF.

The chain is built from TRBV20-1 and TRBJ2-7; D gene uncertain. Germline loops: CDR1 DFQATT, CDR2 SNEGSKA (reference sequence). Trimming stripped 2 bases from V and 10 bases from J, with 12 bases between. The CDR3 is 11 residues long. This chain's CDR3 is CSARSSMSQYF. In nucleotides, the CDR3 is TGCAGTGCTAGAAGCTCGATGTCCCAGTACTTC.

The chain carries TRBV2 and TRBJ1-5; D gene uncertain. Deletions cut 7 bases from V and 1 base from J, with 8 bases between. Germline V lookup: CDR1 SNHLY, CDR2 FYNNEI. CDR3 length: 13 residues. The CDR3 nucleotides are TGTGCCAGCACGGCAGGAAGCAATCAGCCCCAGCATTTT. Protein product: CASTAGSNQPQHF.

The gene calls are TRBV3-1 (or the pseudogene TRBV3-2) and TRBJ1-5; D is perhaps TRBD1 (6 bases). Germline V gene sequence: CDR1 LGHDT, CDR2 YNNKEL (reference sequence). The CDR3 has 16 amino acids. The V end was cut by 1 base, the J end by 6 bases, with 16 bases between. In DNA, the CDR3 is TGTGCCAGCAGCCAAGGCTCACAGGGAACGGTTCAGCCCCAGCATTTT. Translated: CASSQGSQGTVQPQHF.

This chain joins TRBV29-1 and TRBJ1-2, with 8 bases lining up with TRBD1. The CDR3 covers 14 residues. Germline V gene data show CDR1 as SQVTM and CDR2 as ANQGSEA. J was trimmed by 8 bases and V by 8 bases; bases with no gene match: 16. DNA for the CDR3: TGCAGCATATGGGGACAGGCCACTTTAGGGGGCTACACCTTC. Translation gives CSIWGQATLGGYTF.

CDR3 DNA sequence: TGCGCCAGCAGCCCTGGGGCGACCGGGACTGAAGCTTTCTTT. Translation gives CASSPGATGTEAFF. V usage is TRBV5-1 and J usage is TRBJ1-1; TRBD1 is a possible D gene (5 bases). The germline V gene encodes CDR1 SGHRS and CDR2 YFSETQ. V lost 4 bases to trimming and J lost 5 bases, with 15 bases between them. This CDR3 spans 14 amino acids. Looking up the rest from reference TRBV5-1 and TRBJ1-1 gives the full variable domain: KAGVTQTPRYLIKTRGQQVTLSCSPISGHRSVSWYQQTPGQGLQFLFEYFSETQRNKGNFPGRFSGRQFSNSRSEMNVSTLELGDSALYLCASSPGATGTEAFFGQGTRLTVV.

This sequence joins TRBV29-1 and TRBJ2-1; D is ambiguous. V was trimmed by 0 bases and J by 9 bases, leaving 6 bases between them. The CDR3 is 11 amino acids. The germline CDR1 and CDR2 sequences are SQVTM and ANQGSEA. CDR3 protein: CSVEDLSEQFF. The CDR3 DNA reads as TGCAGCGTTGAAGATCTAAGTGAGCAGTTCTTC.

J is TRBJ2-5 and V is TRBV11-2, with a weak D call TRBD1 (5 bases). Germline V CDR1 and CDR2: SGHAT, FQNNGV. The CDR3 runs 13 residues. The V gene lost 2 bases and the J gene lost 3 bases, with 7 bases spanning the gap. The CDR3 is CASSLRGKETQYF. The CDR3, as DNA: TGTGCCAGCAGCTTAAGGGGTAAAGAGACCCAGTACTTC.

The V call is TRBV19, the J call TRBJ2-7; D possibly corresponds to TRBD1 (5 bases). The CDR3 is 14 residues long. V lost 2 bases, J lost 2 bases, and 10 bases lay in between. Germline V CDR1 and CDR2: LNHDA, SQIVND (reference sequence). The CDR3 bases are TGTGCCAGTAGTATACGGCAGGGCCCCTACGAGCAGTACTTC. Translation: CASSIRQGPYEQYF.

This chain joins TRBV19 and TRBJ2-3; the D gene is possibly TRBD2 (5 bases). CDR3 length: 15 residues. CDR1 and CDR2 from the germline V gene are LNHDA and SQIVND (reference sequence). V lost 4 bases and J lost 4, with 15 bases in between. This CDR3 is CASSTGLSGADTQYF. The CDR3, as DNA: TGTGCCAGTAGTACTGGACTCTCCGGCGCAGATACGCAGTATTTT.

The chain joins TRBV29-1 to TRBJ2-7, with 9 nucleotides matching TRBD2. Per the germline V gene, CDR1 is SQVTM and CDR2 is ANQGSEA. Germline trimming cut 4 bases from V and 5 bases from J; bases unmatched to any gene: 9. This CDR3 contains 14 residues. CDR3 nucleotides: TGCAGCGTTGTTCCCGGGACTAGCCGAGACGAGCAGTACTTC. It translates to CSVVPGTSRDEQYF.

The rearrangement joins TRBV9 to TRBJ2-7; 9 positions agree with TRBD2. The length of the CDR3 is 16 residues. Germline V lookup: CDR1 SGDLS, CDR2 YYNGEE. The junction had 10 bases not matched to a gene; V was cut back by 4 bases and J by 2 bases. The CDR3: CASSPFWTSATYEQYF. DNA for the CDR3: TGTGCCAGCAGCCCTTTTTGGACTAGCGCAACCTACGAGCAGTACTTC.